This entry concerns a single T cell receptor beta chain. What it binds is not known. Isolation of CD4+ and CD8+ T cells from PBMCs was achieved by sorting. The data originate from a study of CD8+ T cells in alopecia areata. Overall study results and limits: Scalp repertoires also include resident alphabeta T cells from normal skin. Against the mouse data, patients shared TCRs less clearly, possibly for HLA reasons.

CDR3 size: 14 residues. The V end was cut by 5 bases, the J end by 4 bases, with 15 bases between. Germline V gene lookup returns CDR1 SGHVS and CDR2 FNYEAQ. Reverse transcribed after extraction, RNA yielded cDNA as the sequencing template. The repertoire was sequenced with immunoSEQ multiplex PCR; TCRdb's copy has only in-frame clones and lacks some. Of around 190,000 clones in the sample, approximately 60% are singletons; the top ten hold around 5%. Material for sequencing was CD8+ T cells sorted from blood. This receptor was obtained from a human donor in good health. The chain links TRBV7-6 to TRBJ2-7; D call uncertain. The CDR3 loop reads CASSPGPDPYEQYF. DNA for the CDR3: TGTGCCAGCAGCCCCGGGCCAGACCCTTACGAGCAGTACTTC.